This TCR beta chain was sequenced in a study of T cell repertoires in cytomegalovirus infection. Study at large: A matching HLA type, together with CMV infection, was signaled by public TCR beta signatures.

Study results and caveats: Carriers of CMV plus the relevant HLA were identified by cumulative public TCR beta family frequency. Ex vivo, HLA-C-restricted CMV-specific TCR beta clonotypes prevailed over the rest of the response.

CDR3 size: 12 residues. Trimming pared 5 bases from V and 4 bases from J, leaving 8 bases between. Germline CDR1 and CDR2: SGHTA and FQGNSA. In this sample, this clonotype turned up many times. Its antigen is not known. TCRdb recomputed calls from the reads with MiXCR, one row per CDR3 protein. The repertoire has some 400,000 distinct CDR3 sequences, under 40% of them found once; the top ten carry roughly 15%. The chain carries TRBV7-2 and TRBJ1-2; D not certain. The sequenced material came from PBMCs. The sequence came from a human donor in good health (CMV status not recorded). Some clones in this sample may be carry-over from other donors' samples. As DNA, the CDR3 is TGTGCCAGCAGCCCATCTTCCTATGGCTACACCTTC. Amino acid sequence: CASSPSSYGYTF.